The 3 T cell receptor beta chains listed next were all sequenced from one sample in a study of glioma-infiltrating T cells. The iRepertoire nested amplicon-rescue multiplex PCR amplified TCR alpha and beta CDR3s from RNA. Each CDR3 protein gets one entry after TCRdb re-called the multiplex PCR reads with MiXCR. The sample includes around 100,000 distinct CDR3 sequences, about 28% of them seen just once. Sequencing input: glioma tissue, nonneoplastic brain tissue, or PBMCs (not recorded which). The receptors here all came from a human donor with low-grade glioma or glioblastoma, undergoing nonglioma brain surgery, or in good health (not recorded which).

This clonotype was picked up many times. The chain is built from TRBV6-1 and TRBJ2-3, with a tentative D call TRBD2 (5 bases). This CDR3 is built from 15 residues. The V and J ends lost 6 bases and 2 bases respectively, with 15 bases between them. The germline V gene encodes CDR1 MNHNS and CDR2 SASEGT. As DNA, the CDR3 is TGTGCCAGCAGCCTCAGAGGGATGTTCACAGATACGCAGTATTTT. It codes for CASSLRGMFTDTQYF.

The chain is built from TRBV5-1 and TRBJ2-7; 10 bases match TRBD1. Germline assignment: CDR1 SGHRS and CDR2 YFSETQ. There are 16 residues in the CDR3. After removal of 2 bases from V and 1 base from J, the junction contained 6 bases not matched to a gene. The CDR3 region is CASSFQPGQGSYEQYF. CDR3 bases: TGCGCCAGCAGCTTCCAACCGGGACAGGGGTCCTACGAGCAGTACTTC.

This sequence joins TRBV28 and TRBJ2-1; 9 bases match TRBD1. Germline V gene data show CDR1 as MDHEN and CDR2 as SYDVKM. The CDR3 consists of 16 residues. Losses at the gene ends were 2 bases for V and 2 bases for J; bases not matched to a gene: 4. The CDR3 here is CASSLERQGAYNEQFF. As DNA, the CDR3 is TGTGCCAGCAGTTTAGAGAGACAGGGGGCCTACAATGAGCAGTTCTTC.